A selection of T cell receptor beta chains follows, all from one sample in a study of blood T cells in healthy people across ages. TCRdb used MiXCR to reprocess the 5' RACE reads, holding one entry per CDR3 protein. The sample has fewer than 700,000 distinct CDR3 sequences; about 43% are singletons. The sample taken for sequencing was blood. These receptors originate from an elderly man in good health. CDR3s include the opening cysteine and the closing phenylalanine or tryptophan. Fields, in order: CDR3 protein, CDR3 DNA, D gene, J gene, clone size, V gene. The D gene is left open where the match is weak. Clone size appears in some rows only: once, few, many, or a class for an expanded clone.

CDR3: CSAEDRERVLGGPGNQPQHF; DNA: TGCAGTGCTGAGGACAGGGAGCGAGTTTTGGGAGGTCCAGGCAATCAGCCCCAGCATTTT; D: TRBD1; J: TRBJ1-5; size: .; V: TRBV20-1
CDR3: CASSALQRDTQYF; DNA: TGTGCCAGCAGCGCCCTACAGAGAGATACGCAGTATTTT; D: .; J: TRBJ2-3; size: .; V: TRBV9
CDR3: CASSGQGSPYEQYF; DNA: TGTGCCAGCAGTGGACAGGGCTCACCCTACGAGCAGTACTTC; D: TRBD1; J: TRBJ2-7; size: .; V: TRBV6-2/TRBV6-3
CDR3: CASSAGTSGRWETQYF; DNA: TGTGCCAGCAGCGCCGGGACTAGCGGGAGATGGGAGACCCAGTACTTC; D: TRBD2; J: TRBJ2-5; size: .; V: TRBV6-1
CDR3: CASGLDAGVPLYEQYF; DNA: TGTGCTAGTGGTTTGGACGCGGGGGTCCCACTCTACGAGCAGTACTTC; D: TRBD2; J: TRBJ2-7; size: few; V: TRBV12-5
CDR3: CASSFDRIYGYTF; DNA: TGTGCCAGCAGTTTTGACAGGATCTATGGCTACACCTTC; D: .; J: TRBJ1-2; size: .; V: TRBV28
CDR3: CSVVEGGPGEQYF; DNA: TGCAGCGTTGTTGAGGGAGGGCCCGGCGAGCAGTACTTC; D: TRBD2; J: TRBJ2-7; size: .; V: TRBV29-1
CDR3: CATSDTSGNNEQFF; DNA: TGTGCCACCAGTGATACTAGCGGGAACAATGAGCAGTTCTTC; D: TRBD2; J: TRBJ2-1; size: .; V: TRBV24-1
CDR3: CASGTGLAGRPTQYF; DNA: TGTGCTAGTGGTACCGGACTAGCGGGGCGACCTACGCAGTATTTT; D: TRBD2; J: TRBJ2-3; size: .; V: TRBV12-5
CDR3: CASNLYSTSGAPSTDTQYF; DNA: TGCGCCAGCAACCTATACTCTACTAGCGGGGCCCCCAGCACAGATACGCAGTATTTT; D: TRBD2; J: TRBJ2-3; size: many; V: TRBV5-1
CDR3: CASSAGGDNQPQHF; DNA: TGTGCCAGCAGCGCCGGGGGGGACAATCAGCCCCAGCATTTT; D: .; J: TRBJ1-5; size: once; V: TRBV12-3/TRBV12-4
CDR3: CASRGQGVVDTQYF; DNA: TGTGCCAGCAGGGGACAGGGGGTTGTAGATACGCAGTATTTT; D: TRBD1; J: TRBJ2-3; size: .; V: TRBV2
CDR3: CASSASSGGALTQYF; DNA: TGTGCCAGCAGTGCCTCTAGCGGGGGGGCCTTGACGCAGTATTTT; D: TRBD2; J: TRBJ2-3; size: few; V: TRBV6-1
CDR3: CATSDTAGANVLTF; DNA: TGTGCCACCAGTGACACAGCTGGGGCCAACGTCCTGACTTTC; D: .; J: TRBJ2-6; size: .; V: TRBV24-1
CDR3: CAWSVQRGMGAFF; DNA: TGTGCCTGGAGTGTACAACGGGGAATGGGGGCTTTCTTT; D: .; J: TRBJ1-1; size: once; V: TRBV30
CDR3: CASNRQPETQYF; DNA: TGTGCCAGCAACAGACAGCCGGAGACCCAGTACTTC; D: .; J: TRBJ2-5; size: many; V: TRBV6-2/TRBV6-3
CDR3: CASSLQVPTDQETQYF; DNA: TGTGCCAGCAGCTTACAAGTACCGACAGACCAAGAGACCCAGTACTTC; D: .; J: TRBJ2-5; size: .; V: TRBV7-9
CDR3: CGLTSGRDTGELFF; DNA: TGCGGATTGACTAGCGGGAGGGACACCGGGGAGCTGTTTTTT; D: TRBD2; J: TRBJ2-2; size: once; V: TRBV29-1
CDR3: CSARPGPSTDTQYF; DNA: TGCAGTGCCCGTCCGGGACCCTCCACAGATACGCAGTATTTT; D: .; J: TRBJ2-3; size: few; V: TRBV20-1
CDR3: CASSLTGQGGIDTQYF; DNA: TGTGCCAGCAGCTTAACGGGACAGGGGGGAATAGATACGCAGTATTTT; D: TRBD1; J: TRBJ2-3; size: once; V: TRBV2
CDR3: CASSQVSSGRETQFF; DNA: TGCGCCAGCAGCCAAGTGTCCAGCGGGAGGGAGACCCAGTTCTTC; D: TRBD2; J: TRBJ2-1; size: .; V: TRBV4-3
CDR3: CSARIPRGENTEAFF; DNA: TGCAGTGCTAGGATACCAAGGGGAGAGAACACTGAAGCTTTCTTT; D: .; J: TRBJ1-1; size: .; V: TRBV20-1
CDR3: CASSQRGLTPDTQYF; DNA: TGTGCCAGCAGCCAGAGGGGCCTTACCCCCGATACGCAGTATTTT; D: .; J: TRBJ2-3; size: .; V: TRBV4-2
CDR3: CASSPPGQGKPGELFF; DNA: TGTGCCAGCAGTCCCCCGGGACAGGGGAAACCCGGGGAGCTGTTTTTT; D: TRBD1; J: TRBJ2-2; size: .; V: TRBV28
CDR3: CSASGGLQETQYF; DNA: TGCAGTGCTAGCGGGGGGCTCCAAGAGACCCAGTACTTC; D: .; J: TRBJ2-5; size: few; V: TRBV20-1
CDR3: CASTPGTGVETQYF; DNA: TGTGCCAGCACCCCCGGGACAGGGGTGGAGACCCAGTACTTC; D: TRBD1; J: TRBJ2-5; size: .; V: TRBV7-2
CDR3: CAWSTQGTYGYTF; DNA: TGTGCCTGGAGTACCCAGGGTACCTATGGCTACACCTTC; D: .; J: TRBJ1-2; size: .; V: TRBV30
CDR3: CASSPGTGGMGGYTF; DNA: TGTGCCAGCAGCCCCGGGACAGGGGGCATGGGGGGCTACACCTTC; D: TRBD1; J: TRBJ1-2; size: .; V: TRBV9
CDR3: CASSRSPTSGRSYNEQFF; DNA: TGCGCCAGCAGCCGTTCCCCGACTAGCGGGAGGTCCTACAATGAGCAGTTCTTC; D: TRBD2; J: TRBJ2-1; size: .; V: TRBV5-1
CDR3: CASSGQGFGGGYEQYF; DNA: TGTGCCAGCAGTGGACAGGGGTTCGGGGGGGGGTACGAGCAGTACTTC; D: .; J: TRBJ2-7; size: few; V: TRBV7-2
CDR3: CASSPGTSFYNEQFF; DNA: TGTGCCAGCAGCCCAGGGACTAGCTTCTACAATGAGCAGTTCTTC; D: TRBD2; J: TRBJ2-1; size: .; V: TRBV16
CDR3: CASRLLGYEQYF; DNA: TGTGCCAGCAGGCTACTAGGATACGAGCAGTACTTC; D: .; J: TRBJ2-7; size: .; V: TRBV6-2/TRBV6-3
CDR3: CASSSGGADTGELFF; DNA: TGTGCCAGCAGTTCGGGAGGGGCGGACACCGGGGAGCTGTTTTTT; D: TRBD2; J: TRBJ2-2; size: .; V: TRBV28
CDR3: CASSDRVAYEQYF; DNA: TGTGCCAGCAGTGATAGAGTGGCCTACGAGCAGTACTTC; D: .; J: TRBJ2-7; size: .; V: TRBV2
CDR3: CASRDRGLTYEQYF; DNA: TGTGCCAGCCGGGACAGGGGGCTAACCTACGAGCAGTACTTC; D: TRBD1; J: TRBJ2-7; size: .; V: TRBV27
CDR3: CASLGTEKNTEAFF; DNA: TGTGCCAGCCTTGGGACGGAGAAGAACACTGAAGCTTTCTTT; D: .; J: TRBJ1-1; size: once; V: TRBV6-2/TRBV6-3
CDR3: CSAPGRAESPLHF; DNA: TGCAGTGCCCCCGGGAGGGCCGAATCACCCCTCCACTTT; D: .; J: TRBJ1-6; size: few; V: TRBV20-1
CDR3: CSAMKTGTGEETQYF; DNA: TGCAGTGCAATGAAAACCGGGACAGGAGAAGAGACCCAGTACTTC; D: TRBD1; J: TRBJ2-5; size: few; V: TRBV20-1
CDR3: CASSSQCLYTDTQYF; DNA: TGTGCCAGCAGTTCGCAGTGTCTCTACACAGATACGCAGTATTTT; D: .; J: TRBJ2-3; size: .; V: TRBV12-3/TRBV12-4
CDR3: CSAPRGNEQYF; DNA: TGCAGTGCCCCTCGGGGGAATGAGCAGTACTTC; D: .; J: TRBJ2-7; size: .; V: TRBV20-1
CDR3: CASRQGWGSYNEQFF; DNA: TGTGCCAGCAGACAAGGGTGGGGCTCCTACAATGAGCAGTTCTTC; D: .; J: TRBJ2-1; size: .; V: TRBV7-2
CDR3: CASSRGHRDQGSDTQYF; DNA: TGTGCCAGCAGCCGAGGGCACCGGGACCAGGGTTCAGATACGCAGTATTTT; D: .; J: TRBJ2-3; size: .; V: TRBV4-2
CDR3: CASSFTGHEQFF; DNA: TGTGCCAGCAGCTTTACGGGGCATGAGCAGTTCTTC; D: .; J: TRBJ2-1; size: once; V: TRBV11-3
CDR3: CASSEARSGNIQYF; DNA: TGTGCCAGCAGTGAAGCCCGTTCAGGAAACATTCAGTACTTC; D: .; J: TRBJ2-4; size: few; V: TRBV2
CDR3: CASSFVLDGETQYF; DNA: TGTGCCAGCAGTTTTGTCTTAGATGGTGAGACCCAGTACTTC; D: .; J: TRBJ2-5; size: few; V: TRBV12-3/TRBV12-4
CDR3: CASSLWDRGFPSYEQYF; DNA: TGTGCCAGCAGCTTATGGGACAGGGGGTTCCCCTCCTACGAGCAGTACTTC; D: TRBD1; J: TRBJ2-7; size: .; V: TRBV7-9
CDR3: CSVGQGQNTGELFF; DNA: TGCAGCGTTGGACAGGGGCAAAACACCGGGGAGCTGTTTTTT; D: TRBD1; J: TRBJ2-2; size: .; V: TRBV29-1
CDR3: CSARAAGGSNQPQHF; DNA: TGCAGTGCTAGAGCGGCAGGGGGTAGCAATCAGCCCCAGCATTTT; D: TRBD1; J: TRBJ1-5; size: few; V: TRBV20-1
CDR3: CSATLSGGQNQPQHF; DNA: TGCAGTGCTACCCTTTCCGGCGGACAGAATCAGCCCCAGCATTTT; D: .; J: TRBJ1-5; size: few; V: TRBV20-1
CDR3: CASSLGGLITQETQYF; DNA: TGCGCCAGCAGCTTGGGAGGGCTAATCACCCAAGAGACCCAGTACTTC; D: .; J: TRBJ2-5; size: .; V: TRBV5-1